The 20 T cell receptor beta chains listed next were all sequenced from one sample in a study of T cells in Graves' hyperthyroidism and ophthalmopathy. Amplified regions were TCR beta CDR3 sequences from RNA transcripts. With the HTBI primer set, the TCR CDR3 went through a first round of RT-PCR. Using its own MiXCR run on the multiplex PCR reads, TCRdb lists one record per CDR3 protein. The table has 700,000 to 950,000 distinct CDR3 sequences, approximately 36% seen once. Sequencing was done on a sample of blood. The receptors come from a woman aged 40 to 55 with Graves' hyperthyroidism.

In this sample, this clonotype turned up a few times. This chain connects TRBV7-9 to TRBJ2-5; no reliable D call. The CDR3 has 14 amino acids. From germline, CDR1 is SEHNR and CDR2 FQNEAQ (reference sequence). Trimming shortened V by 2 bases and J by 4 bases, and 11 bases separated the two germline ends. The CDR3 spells CASSLPIVGETQYF. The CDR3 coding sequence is TGTGCCAGCAGCTTACCTATAGTGGGAGAGACCCAGTACTTC.

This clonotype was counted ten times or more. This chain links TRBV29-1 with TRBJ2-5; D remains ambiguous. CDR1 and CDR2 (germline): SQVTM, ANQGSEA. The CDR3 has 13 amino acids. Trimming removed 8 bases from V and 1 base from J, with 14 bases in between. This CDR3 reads CSFLSGSQETQYF. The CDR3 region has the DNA TGCAGCTTCCTATCCGGGTCCCAAGAGACCCAGTACTTC.

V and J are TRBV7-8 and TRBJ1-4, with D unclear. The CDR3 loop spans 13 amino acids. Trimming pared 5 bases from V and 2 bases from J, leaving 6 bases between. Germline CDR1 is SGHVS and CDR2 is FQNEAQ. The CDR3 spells CASSGPTNEKLFF. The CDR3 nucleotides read TGTGCCAGCAGCGGGCCTACTAATGAAAAACTGTTTTTT.

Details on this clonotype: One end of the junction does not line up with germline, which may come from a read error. DNA of the CDR3: TGTACCAGCAGCCCCCTGCCGACGGGGAGCTCCTACGAGCAGTACTTC. This sequence encodes CTSSPLPTGSSYEQYF. The rearrangement uses TRBV7-3 and TRBJ2-7; perhaps TRBD2 as D (5 bases). This CDR3 spans 16 amino acids. Germline CDR1 SGHTA, CDR2 FQGTGA.

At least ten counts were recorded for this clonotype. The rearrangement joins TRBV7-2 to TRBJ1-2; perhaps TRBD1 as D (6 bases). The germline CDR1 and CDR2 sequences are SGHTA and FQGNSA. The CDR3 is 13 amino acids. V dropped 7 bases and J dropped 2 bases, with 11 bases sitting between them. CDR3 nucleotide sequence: TGTGCCAGCACCTACGGACAGAACTATGGCTACACCTTC. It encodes CASTYGQNYGYTF.

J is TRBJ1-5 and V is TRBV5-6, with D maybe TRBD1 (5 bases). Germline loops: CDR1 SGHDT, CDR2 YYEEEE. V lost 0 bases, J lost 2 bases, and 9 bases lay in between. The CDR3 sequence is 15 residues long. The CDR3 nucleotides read TGTGCCAGCAGCTTGGTCAGGGCAGGCAATCAGCCCCAGCATTTT. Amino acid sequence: CASSLVRAGNQPQHF.

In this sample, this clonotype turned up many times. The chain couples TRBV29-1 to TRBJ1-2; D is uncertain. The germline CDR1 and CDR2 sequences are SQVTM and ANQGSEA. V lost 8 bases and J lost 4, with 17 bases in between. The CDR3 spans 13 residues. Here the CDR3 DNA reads TGCAGCTACTCCCCAGGCGGGTTCTATGGCTACACCTTC. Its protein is CSYSPGGFYGYTF.

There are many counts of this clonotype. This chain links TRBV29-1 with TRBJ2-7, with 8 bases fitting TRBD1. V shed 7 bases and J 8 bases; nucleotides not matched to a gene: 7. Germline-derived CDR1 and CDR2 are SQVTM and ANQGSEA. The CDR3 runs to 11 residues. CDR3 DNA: TGCAGCGCCGTGGACAGGGCGAAGCAGTACTTC. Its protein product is CSAVDRAKQYF.

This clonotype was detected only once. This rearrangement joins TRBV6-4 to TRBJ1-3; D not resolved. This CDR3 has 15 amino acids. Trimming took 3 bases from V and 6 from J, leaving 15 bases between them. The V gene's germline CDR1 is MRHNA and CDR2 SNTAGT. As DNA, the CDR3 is TGTGCCAGCAGTGAACTCGGGAGGGATGAAAACACCATATATTTT. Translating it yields CASSELGRDENTIYF.

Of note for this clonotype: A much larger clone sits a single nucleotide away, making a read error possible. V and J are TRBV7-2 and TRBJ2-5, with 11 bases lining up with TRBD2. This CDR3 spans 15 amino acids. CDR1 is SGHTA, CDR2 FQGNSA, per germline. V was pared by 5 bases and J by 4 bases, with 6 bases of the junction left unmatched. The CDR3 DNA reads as TGTGCCAGCAGCGCTACTAGCGGGGGCGGAGAGACCCAGTACTTC. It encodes CASSATSGGGETQYF.

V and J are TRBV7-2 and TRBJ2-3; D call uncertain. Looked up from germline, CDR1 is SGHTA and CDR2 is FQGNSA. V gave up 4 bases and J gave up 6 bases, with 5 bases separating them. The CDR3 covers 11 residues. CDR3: CASSSADTQYF. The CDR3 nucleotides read TGTGCCAGCAGCTCCGCTGATACGCAGTATTTT.

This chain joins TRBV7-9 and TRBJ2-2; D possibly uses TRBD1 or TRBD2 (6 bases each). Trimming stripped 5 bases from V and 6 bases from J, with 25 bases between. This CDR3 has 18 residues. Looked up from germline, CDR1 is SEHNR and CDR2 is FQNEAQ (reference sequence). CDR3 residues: CASSRVFGQTRRAGELFF. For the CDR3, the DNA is TGTGCCAGCAGCCGAGTCTTCGGACAGACCCGGAGGGCCGGGGAGCTGTTTTTT.

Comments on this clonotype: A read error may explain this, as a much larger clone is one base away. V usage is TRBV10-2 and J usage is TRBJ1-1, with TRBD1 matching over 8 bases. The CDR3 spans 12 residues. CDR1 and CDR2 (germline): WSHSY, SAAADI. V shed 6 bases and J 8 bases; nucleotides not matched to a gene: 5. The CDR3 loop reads CASSGRGLEAFF. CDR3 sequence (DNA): TGCGCCAGCAGCGGCAGGGGGCTAGAAGCTTTCTTT.

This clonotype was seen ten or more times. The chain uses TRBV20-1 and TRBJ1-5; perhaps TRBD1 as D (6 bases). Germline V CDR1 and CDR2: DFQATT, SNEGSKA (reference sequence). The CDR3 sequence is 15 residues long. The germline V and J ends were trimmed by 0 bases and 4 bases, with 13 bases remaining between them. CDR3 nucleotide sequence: TGCAGTGCTAGAGATGGGGGCAGCGATAATCAGCCCCAGCATTTT. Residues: CSARDGGSDNQPQHF.

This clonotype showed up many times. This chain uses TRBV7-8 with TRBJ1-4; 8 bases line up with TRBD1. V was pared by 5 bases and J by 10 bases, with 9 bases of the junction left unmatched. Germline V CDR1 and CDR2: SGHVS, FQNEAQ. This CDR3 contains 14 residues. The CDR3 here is CASSPTGDQGKLFF. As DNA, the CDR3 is TGTGCCAGCAGCCCGACAGGGGATCAAGGAAAACTGTTTTTT.

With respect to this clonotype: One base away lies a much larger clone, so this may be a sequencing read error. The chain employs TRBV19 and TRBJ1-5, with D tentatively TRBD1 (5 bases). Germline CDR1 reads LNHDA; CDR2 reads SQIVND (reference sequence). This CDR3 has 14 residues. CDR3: CAGSIGSGTAPQHF. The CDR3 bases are TGTGCCGGTAGTATAGGATCAGGGACGGCGCCCCAGCATTTT.

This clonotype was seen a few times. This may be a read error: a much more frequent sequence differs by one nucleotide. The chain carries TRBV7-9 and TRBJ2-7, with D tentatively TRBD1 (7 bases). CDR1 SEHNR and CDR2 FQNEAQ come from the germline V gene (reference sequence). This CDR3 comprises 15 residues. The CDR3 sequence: CASSPTGDLSYGQYF. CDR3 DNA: TGTGCCAGCAGCCCAACAGGGGACTTGTCCTACGGGCAGTACTTC.

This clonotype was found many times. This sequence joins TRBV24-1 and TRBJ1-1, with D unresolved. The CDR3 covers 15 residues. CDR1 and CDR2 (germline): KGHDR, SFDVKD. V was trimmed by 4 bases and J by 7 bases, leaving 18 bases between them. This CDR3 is CATSDPKGSGLEAFF. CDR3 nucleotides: TGTGCCACCAGTGACCCAAAAGGGAGTGGACTTGAAGCTTTCTTT.

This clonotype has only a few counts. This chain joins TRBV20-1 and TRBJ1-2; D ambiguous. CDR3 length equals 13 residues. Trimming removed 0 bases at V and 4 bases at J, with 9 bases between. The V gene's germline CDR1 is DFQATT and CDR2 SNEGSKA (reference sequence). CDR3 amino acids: CSARDRLFYGYTF. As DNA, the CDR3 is TGCAGTGCTAGAGATCGGTTGTTCTATGGCTACACCTTC.

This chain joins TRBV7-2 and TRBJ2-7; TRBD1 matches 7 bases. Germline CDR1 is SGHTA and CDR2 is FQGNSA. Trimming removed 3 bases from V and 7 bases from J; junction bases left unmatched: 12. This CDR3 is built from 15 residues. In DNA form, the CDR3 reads TGTGCCAGCAGCTTTGGGGACAGCTCCTTGGAGGAGCAGTACTTC. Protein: CASSFGDSSLEEQYF.